This TCR beta chain stems from a study of early T cells in non-severe SARS-CoV-2 infection. Study information: Sequencing used unsorted whole-blood bulk RNA, so chains lack pairing. Overall study results and limits: VDJdb matching, biased toward anti-spike CD8 responses, missed private and CD4 specificities.

Many counts were recorded for this clonotype. What it recognizes is unknown. The TCR library protocol was used to attach unique molecular identifiers. These identifiers were attached to individual cDNA molecules. MiXCR was run by TCRdb on the 5' RACE reads, yielding one entry per CDR3 protein. The sample includes about 25,000 distinct CDR3 sequences, approximately 5% seen only once; the top ten take 6.6%. Specimen: whole blood. This sequence was found in an adult who was a healthcare worker with PCR-confirmed SARS-CoV-2 infection or an uninfected control (not recorded which).

CDR3 DNA sequence: TGCGCCAGCAGCTTGGTCCCCCCCAATAGCGGGAGCTCCTACAATGAGCAGTTCTTC. It yields the protein CASSLVPPNSGSSYNEQFF. The chain carries TRBV5-1 and TRBJ2-1; TRBD2 matches 9 bases. CDR1 is SGHRS and CDR2 is YFSETQ in the germline V gene. V gave up 0 bases and J gave up 0 bases; unmatched junction bases: 10. The CDR3 contains 19 residues.